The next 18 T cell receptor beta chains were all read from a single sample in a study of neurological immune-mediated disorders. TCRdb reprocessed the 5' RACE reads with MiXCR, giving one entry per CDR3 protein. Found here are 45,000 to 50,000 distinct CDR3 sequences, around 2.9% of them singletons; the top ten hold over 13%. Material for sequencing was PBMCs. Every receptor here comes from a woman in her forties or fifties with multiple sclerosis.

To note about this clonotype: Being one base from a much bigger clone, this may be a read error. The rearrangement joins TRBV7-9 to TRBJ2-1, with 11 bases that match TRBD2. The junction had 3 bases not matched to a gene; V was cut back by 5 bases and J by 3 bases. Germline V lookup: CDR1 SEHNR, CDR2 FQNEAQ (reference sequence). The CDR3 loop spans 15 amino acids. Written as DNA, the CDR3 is TGTGCCAGCAGCCATACTAGCGGGAGCTACAATGAGCAGTTCTTC. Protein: CASSHTSGSYNEQFF.

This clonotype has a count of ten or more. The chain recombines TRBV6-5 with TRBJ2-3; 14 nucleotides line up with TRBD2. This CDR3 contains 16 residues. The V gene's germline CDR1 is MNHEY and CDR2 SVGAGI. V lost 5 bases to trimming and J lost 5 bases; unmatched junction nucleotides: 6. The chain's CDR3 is CASSRLAGGPGDTQYF. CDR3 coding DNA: TGTGCCAGCAGTCGACTAGCGGGGGGGCCGGGAGATACGCAGTATTTT.

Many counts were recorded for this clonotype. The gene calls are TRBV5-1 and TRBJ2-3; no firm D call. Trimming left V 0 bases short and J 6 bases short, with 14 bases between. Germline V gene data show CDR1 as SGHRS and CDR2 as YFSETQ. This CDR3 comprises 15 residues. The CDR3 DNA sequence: TGCGCCAGCAGCTTGGCCCCAATTCGTTTGGATACGCAGTATTTT. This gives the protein CASSLAPIRLDTQYF.

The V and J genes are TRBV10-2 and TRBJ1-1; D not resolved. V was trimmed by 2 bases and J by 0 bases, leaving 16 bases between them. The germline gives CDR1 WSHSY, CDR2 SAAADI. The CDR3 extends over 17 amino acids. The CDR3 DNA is TGCGCCAGCAGTGAGCGGGCAGGCGACCCCATGAACACTGAAGCTTTCTTT. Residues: CASSERAGDPMNTEAFF.

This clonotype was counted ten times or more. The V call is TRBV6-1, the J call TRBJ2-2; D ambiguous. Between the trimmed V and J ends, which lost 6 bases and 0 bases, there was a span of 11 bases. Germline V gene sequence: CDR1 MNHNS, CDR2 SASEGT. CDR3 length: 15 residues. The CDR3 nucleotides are TGTGCCAGCAGGCCAGGACCATCGAACACCGGGGAGCTGTTTTTT. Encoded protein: CASRPGPSNTGELFF.

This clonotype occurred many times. The CDR3 DNA is TGTGCCAGCAGTGGACAGCTCTCTGGAAACACCATATATTTT. It is translated as CASSGQLSGNTIYF. J is TRBJ1-3 and V is TRBV2; the D gene is possibly TRBD1 (5 bases). The V and J ends lost 4 bases and 0 bases respectively, with 7 bases between them. CDR3 length: 14 amino acids. The V gene's germline CDR1 is SNHLY and CDR2 FYNNEI.

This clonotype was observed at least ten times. The CDR3 reads CASSFLTDMNTEAFF. CDR3 sequence (DNA): TGCGCCAGCAGCTTTCTGACAGACATGAACACTGAAGCTTTCTTT. This rearrangement joins TRBV5-1 to TRBJ1-1; a weak D match, TRBD1 (5 bases). The ends were cut back, 2 bases at V and 0 bases at J, with 11 bases in the middle. Germline V gene sequence: CDR1 SGHRS, CDR2 YFSETQ. This CDR3 is built from 15 residues.

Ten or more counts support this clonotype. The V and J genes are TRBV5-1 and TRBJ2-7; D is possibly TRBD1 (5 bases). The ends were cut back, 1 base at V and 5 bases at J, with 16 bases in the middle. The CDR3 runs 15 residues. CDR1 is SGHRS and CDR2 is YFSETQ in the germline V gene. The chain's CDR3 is CASSLHGNTGHEQYF. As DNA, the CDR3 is TGCGCCAGCAGCTTGCACGGAAATACAGGCCACGAGCAGTACTTC.

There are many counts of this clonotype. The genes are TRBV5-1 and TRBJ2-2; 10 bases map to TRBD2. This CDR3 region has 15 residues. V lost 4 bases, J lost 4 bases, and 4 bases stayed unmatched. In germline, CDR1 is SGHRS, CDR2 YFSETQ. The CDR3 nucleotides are TGCGCCAGCAGCATAGCGGGGGGACTCACCGGGGAGCTGTTTTTT. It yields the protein CASSIAGGLTGELFF.

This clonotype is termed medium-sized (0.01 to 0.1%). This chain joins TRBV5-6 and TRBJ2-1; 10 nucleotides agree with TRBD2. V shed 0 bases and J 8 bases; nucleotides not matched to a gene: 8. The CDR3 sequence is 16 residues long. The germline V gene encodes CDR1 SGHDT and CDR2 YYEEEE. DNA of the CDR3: TGTGCCAGCAGCTTGGTGGCTAGCGGGAGTGTCTATGAGCAGTTCTTC. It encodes CASSLVASGSVYEQFF.

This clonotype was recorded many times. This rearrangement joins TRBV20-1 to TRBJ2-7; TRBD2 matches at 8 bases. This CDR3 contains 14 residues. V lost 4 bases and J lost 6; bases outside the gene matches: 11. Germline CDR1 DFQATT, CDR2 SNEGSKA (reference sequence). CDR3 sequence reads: CSAISGEGGIEQYF. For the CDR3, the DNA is TGCAGTGCTATTAGCGGGGAGGGGGGGATCGAGCAGTACTTC.

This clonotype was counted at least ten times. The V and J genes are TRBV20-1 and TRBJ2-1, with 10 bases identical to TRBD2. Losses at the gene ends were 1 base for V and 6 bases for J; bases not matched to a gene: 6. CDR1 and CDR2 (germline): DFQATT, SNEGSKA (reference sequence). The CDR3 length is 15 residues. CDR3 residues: CSARGASGGLNEQFF. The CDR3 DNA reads TGCAGTGCTAGAGGGGCTAGCGGGGGCCTCAATGAGCAGTTCTTC.

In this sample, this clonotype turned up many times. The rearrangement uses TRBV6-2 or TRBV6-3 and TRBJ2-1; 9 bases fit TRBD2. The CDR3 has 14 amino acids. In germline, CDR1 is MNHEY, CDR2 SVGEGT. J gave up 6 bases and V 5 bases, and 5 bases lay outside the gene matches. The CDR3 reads CASSGTSRINEQFF. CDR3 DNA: TGTGCCAGCAGTGGGACTAGCCGGATCAATGAGCAGTTCTTC.

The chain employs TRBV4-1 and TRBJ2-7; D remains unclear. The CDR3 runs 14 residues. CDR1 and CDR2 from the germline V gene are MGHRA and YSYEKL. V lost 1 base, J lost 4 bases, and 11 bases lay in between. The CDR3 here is CASSQGAPAYEQYV. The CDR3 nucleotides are TGCGCCAGCAGCCAAGGGGCGCCTGCGTACGAGCAGTACGTC.

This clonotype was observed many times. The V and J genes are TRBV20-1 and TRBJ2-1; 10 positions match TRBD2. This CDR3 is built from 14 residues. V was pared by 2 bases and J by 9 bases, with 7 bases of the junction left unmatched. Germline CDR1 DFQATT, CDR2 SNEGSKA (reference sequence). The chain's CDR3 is CSARSAGGPSEQFF. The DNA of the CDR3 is TGCAGTGCTAGATCAGCGGGAGGGCCTAGTGAGCAGTTCTTC.

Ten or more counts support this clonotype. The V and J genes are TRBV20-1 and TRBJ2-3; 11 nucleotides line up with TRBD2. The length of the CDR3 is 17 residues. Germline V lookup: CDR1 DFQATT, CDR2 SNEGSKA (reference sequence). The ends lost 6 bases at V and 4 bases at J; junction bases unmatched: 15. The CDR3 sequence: CSAYTSGGLKGSDTQYF. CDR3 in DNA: TGCAGTGCCTATACTAGCGGGGGACTGAAGGGTTCAGATACGCAGTATTTT.

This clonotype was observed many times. In nucleotides, the CDR3 is TGTGCCAGCAGCCCCCGTGGGGGGGCGCACTATGGCTACACCTTC. Protein sequence: CASSPRGGAHYGYTF. The V call is TRBV7-2, the J call TRBJ1-2, with a weak D call TRBD1 (6 bases). CDR1 SGHTA and CDR2 FQGNSA come from the germline V gene. This CDR3 is built from 15 residues. The germline V and J ends were trimmed by 5 bases and 3 bases, with 16 bases remaining between them.

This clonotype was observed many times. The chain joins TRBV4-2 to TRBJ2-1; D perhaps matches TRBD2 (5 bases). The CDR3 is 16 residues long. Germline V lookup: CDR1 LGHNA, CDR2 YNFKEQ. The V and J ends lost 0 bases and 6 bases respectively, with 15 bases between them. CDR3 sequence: CASSQDRVGLSNEQFF. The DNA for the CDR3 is TGTGCCAGCAGCCAAGATCGGGTTGGACTGAGCAATGAGCAGTTCTTC.